Listed below are T cell receptor beta chains from one sample, sequenced in a study of cytomegalovirus exposure and HLA in healthy donors. TCRdb keeps only in-frame clones here, not all; method: immunoSEQ multiplex PCR. The sample contains roughly 71,000 clones, over 50% of which appear only once. Sequencing was performed on PBMCs. The receptors derive from a man aged 40-50 years in good health and CMV-seropositive. Both conserved end residues are trimmed from each CDR3.

CDR3aa	v_gene	j_gene
ASSLGSRGRDGYT	TRBV28	TRBJ1-2
ASSESPGTGPYGYT	TRBV10-2	TRBJ1-2
ASSSSGTSMNTEAF	TRBV6-6	TRBJ1-1
ASSLLPAGDSFYNEQF	TRBV7-9	TRBJ2-1
ASSWGGTSTEAF	TRBV6-5	TRBJ1-1
AWSSVGNQPQH	TRBV30	TRBJ1-5
ASSLVGVNTEAF	TRBV5-5	TRBJ1-1
ASSLSGNTIY	TRBV11-2	TRBJ1-3
ASSLDRNNQPQH	TRBV11-2	TRBJ1-5
ASRETIGTSGI	TRBV6-1	TRBJ2-1
ASSPRTGDTGELF	TRBV6-6	TRBJ2-2
ASSRTGEETEAF	TRBV23-1	TRBJ1-1
ASSSGGPSEQF	TRBV6-6	TRBJ2-1
ASSIGQGTGELF	TRBV7-6	TRBJ2-2
ASSYSRQNQPQH	TRBV6-6	TRBJ1-5
ASSQVGTINEKLF	TRBV4-1	TRBJ1-4
ASRPAAASREQF	TRBV7-3	TRBJ2-1
ASSLDMISYEQY	TRBV5-4	TRBJ2-7